This paragraph reports one T cell receptor (beta chain). Its antigen is currently unknown. This CDR3 comprises 14 residues. Trimming took off 2 bases at V and 7 bases at J, with 11 bases between the two ends. Germline CDR1 WSHSY, CDR2 SAAADI. Sequenced by immunoSEQ multiplex PCR; TCRdb stores in-frame clones only, minus some. The sample has 2 million or so clones; 95% are singletons. The record originates from a study of shared clonotypes between healthy human individuals. Turning to the study itself: Samples came from a couple of female and three male donors aged 18 to 49. The study's findings and limits: Despite large depth, sorted-subset datasets appeared incompletely sequenced.

The sequence came from a man aged 18 to 30 in good health. This chain joins TRBV10-2 and TRBJ2-2; D is undetermined. Sample: naive CD4+ T cells sorted from blood. Subset indicated: CD45RA+ positively selected. DNA of the CDR3: TGCGCCAGCAGTGAGCCCTACAGAGGCGGGGAGCTGTTTTTT. Translation gives CASSEPYRGGELFF.